Listed below are T cell receptor beta chains from one sample, sequenced in a study of cytomegalovirus exposure and HLA in healthy donors. Measured with immunoSEQ multiplex PCR; TCRdb has only the in-frame clones, and not every one. The sample yields about 92,000 clones, of which the top ten take up 15% to 17%. Sequenced material: PBMCs. These receptors all stem from a man aged 50 or older in good health and CMV-seropositive. CDR3s include the opening cysteine and the closing phenylalanine or tryptophan. The D gene is left open where the match is weak.

DNA | CDR3 | J | V | D
TGCGCCAGCAGCTTGACAGCAACTAATGAAAAACTGTTTTTT | CASSLTATNEKLFF | TRBJ1-4 | TRBV5-1 | NA
TGTGCCAGCTCACAAACAGCAACCTACAATGAGCAGTTCTTC | CASSQTATYNEQFF | TRBJ2-1 | TRBV18 | NA
TGTGCCAGCTCACCACTGGCAGGGGACGAGCAGTACTTC | CASSPLAGDEQYF | TRBJ2-7 | TRBV18 | NA
TGTGCCAGCAGCTTCTCCAGGGAGGATGAGCAGTTCTTC | CASSFSREDEQFF | TRBJ2-1 | TRBV7-2 | NA
TGTGCCAGCAGCCGACCCCGGACGACAGTGGAGGCTTTCTTT | CASSRPRTTVEAFF | TRBJ1-1 | TRBV4-2 | NA
TGTGCCAGCAGCCCCGGGACTAGCGGGACTATGTTCTACGAGCAGTACTTC | CASSPGTSGTMFYEQYF | TRBJ2-7 | TRBV7-2 | TRBD2
TGTGCCAGCAGTTTTAGCGGGACGGGCGGGGAGCTGTTTTTT | CASSFSGTGGELFF | TRBJ2-2 | TRBV27 | TRBD2
TGCGCCAGCAGCCCCACCCCCAGGGGATCGAGCACAGATACGCAGTATTTT | CASSPTPRGSSTDTQYF | TRBJ2-3 | TRBV4-1 | NA
TGTGCCAGCAGCCCATCCGGCAGGGCGAACACTGAAGCTTTCTTT | CASSPSGRANTEAFF | TRBJ1-1 | TRBV5-4 | NA
TGTGCTAGTCGAGGGACAGACTCTGGAAACACCATATATTTT | CASRGTDSGNTIYF | TRBJ1-3 | TRBV12-5 | TRBD1
TGTGCCAGCAGCTTACTAGGACTGGGCAATGAGCAGTTCTTC | CASSLLGLGNEQFF | TRBJ2-1 | TRBV7-3 | NA
TGTGCCAGTAAGGCCTCGGAGGGATCCAATCAGCCCCAGCATTTT | CASKASEGSNQPQHF | TRBJ1-5 | TRBV19 | NA
TGTGCCAGCAGACCAGGGGGTAGCACAGATACGCAGTATTTT | CASRPGGSTDTQYF | TRBJ2-3 | TRBV7-2 | TRBD1
TGTGCCAGCAGCTTAGTCCCCCCCCAGGGAGCTTTCTTT | CASSLVPPQGAFF | TRBJ1-1 | TRBV7-9 | NA
TGTGCCAGCAGCCACCTTCGAGTCGGGGAGCTGTTTTTT | CASSHLRVGELFF | TRBJ2-2 | TRBV14 | NA
TGTGCCAGCAGCTTAGGTAGACAGGTACTAAGCACAGATACGCAGTATTTT | CASSLGRQVLSTDTQYF | TRBJ2-3 | TRBV7-2 | NA
TGTGCCAGCAGCGTATCGGCAGCGAGGAATCAGCCCCAGCATTTT | CASSVSAARNQPQHF | TRBJ1-5 | TRBV9 | NA